The present entry profiles one T cell receptor (beta chain) with its context. This record comes from a study of Siglec-9 on CD8 T cells in melanoma. The table came from immunoSEQ multiplex PCR; TCRdb's copy has only in-frame clones and leaves some out. The sample includes about 36,000 clones, 80% to 85% seen only once; the top ten take approximately 1.7%. This CDR3 spans 17 amino acids. The V gene's germline CDR1 is MNHEY and CDR2 SMNVEV (reference sequence). V was cut by 6 bases and J by 4 bases, with 21 bases left in between. This sequence was found in a human donor in good health. The chain employs TRBV27 and TRBJ1-4; D is possibly TRBD1 (5 bases). Sequencing was carried out using Siglec-9- CD8+ T cells sorted from blood. The CDR3 nucleotides read TGTGCCAGCAGATCAAGACCGGGAGGGGTTTATAATGAAAAACTGTTTTTT. Protein: CASRSRPGGVYNEKLFF.